This passage covers 2 T cell receptor beta chains from one sample sequenced in a study of shared clonotypes between healthy human individuals. Produced via immunoSEQ multiplex PCR; TCRdb's table is partial and in-frame only. The sample holds 1.6 million or so clones; roughly 98.5% are singletons and the top ten take 0.36%. Sequencing was done on a sample of naive CD4+ T cells sorted from blood. Subset specified: CD45RA+ positively selected. The receptors were gathered from a man aged 25-45 years in good health.

This chain connects TRBV28 to TRBJ1-2; possibly TRBD1 for D (6 bases). With 8 bases removed from V and 4 bases from J, the gap between germline ends came to 11 bases. CDR1 and CDR2 from the germline V gene are MDHEN and SYDVKM. This CDR3 comprises 12 residues. The CDR3, as DNA: TGTGCCAGCGTAGGACAGCTCTATGGCTACACCTTC. Translation gives CASVGQLYGYTF.

V usage is TRBV5-3 and J usage is TRBJ2-2; maybe TRBD2 (6 bases). TRBV5-3 is an open reading frame whose function is uncertain. The CDR3 is made up of 14 amino acids. V was clipped by 6 bases and J by 8 bases, with 17 bases between them. The CDR3 sequence is CARNGTLNLGELFF. The CDR3 DNA sequence: TGTGCCAGAAACGGGACTCTCAATTTGGGGGAGCTGTTTTTT.